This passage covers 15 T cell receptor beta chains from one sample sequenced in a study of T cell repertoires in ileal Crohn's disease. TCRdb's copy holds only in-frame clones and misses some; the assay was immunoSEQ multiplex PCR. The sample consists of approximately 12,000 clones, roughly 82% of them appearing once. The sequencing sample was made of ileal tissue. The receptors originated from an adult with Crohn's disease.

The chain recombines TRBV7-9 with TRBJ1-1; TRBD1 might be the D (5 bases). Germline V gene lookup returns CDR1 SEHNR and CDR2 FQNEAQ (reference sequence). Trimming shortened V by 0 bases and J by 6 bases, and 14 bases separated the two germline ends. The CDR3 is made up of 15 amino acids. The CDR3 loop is CASSLASGLGAEAFF. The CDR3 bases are TGTGCCAGCAGCTTAGCGTCAGGGCTGGGCGCTGAAGCTTTCTTT.

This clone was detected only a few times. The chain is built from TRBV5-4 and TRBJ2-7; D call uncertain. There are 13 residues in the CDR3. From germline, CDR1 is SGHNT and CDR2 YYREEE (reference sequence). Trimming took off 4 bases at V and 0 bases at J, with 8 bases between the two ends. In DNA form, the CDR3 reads TGTGCCAGCAGCGTCCGTTTCTCCTACGAGCAGTACTTC. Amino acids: CASSVRFSYEQYF.

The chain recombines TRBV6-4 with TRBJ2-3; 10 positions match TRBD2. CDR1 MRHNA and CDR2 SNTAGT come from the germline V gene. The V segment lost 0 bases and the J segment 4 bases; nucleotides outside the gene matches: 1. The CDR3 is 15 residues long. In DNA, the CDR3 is TGTGCCAGCAGTGACTCAAGCGGGGGGGCAGATACGCAGTATTTT. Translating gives CASSDSSGGADTQYF.

CDR3 in amino acids: CASSFVQNYGYTF. The CDR3, as DNA: TGTGCCAGCAGCTTCGTACAGAACTATGGCTACACCTTC. J is TRBJ1-2 and V is TRBV5-5; D ambiguous. The CDR3 spans 13 residues. CDR1 and CDR2 from the germline V gene are SGHKS and YYEKEE (reference sequence). With 2 bases removed from V and 2 bases from J, the gap between germline ends came to 7 bases.

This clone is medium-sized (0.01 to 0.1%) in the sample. DNA of the CDR3: TGTGCCATCAGTGAGTCGGGACTAGCGGGGGTAGAGCAGTACTTC. It yields the protein CAISESGLAGVEQYF. The V gene is TRBV10-3, the J gene TRBJ2-7; 14 positions match TRBD2. The CDR3 has 15 amino acids. The V gene's germline CDR1 is ENHRY and CDR2 SYGVKD. After removal of 0 bases from V and 7 bases from J, the junction contained 2 bases not matched to a gene.

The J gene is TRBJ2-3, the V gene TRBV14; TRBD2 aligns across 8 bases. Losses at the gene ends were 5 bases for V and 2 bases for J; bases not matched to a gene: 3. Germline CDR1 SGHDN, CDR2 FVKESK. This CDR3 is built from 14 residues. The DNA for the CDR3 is TGTGCCAGCAGCTACGGACTAGCCACAGATACGCAGTATTTT. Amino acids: CASSYGLATDTQYF.

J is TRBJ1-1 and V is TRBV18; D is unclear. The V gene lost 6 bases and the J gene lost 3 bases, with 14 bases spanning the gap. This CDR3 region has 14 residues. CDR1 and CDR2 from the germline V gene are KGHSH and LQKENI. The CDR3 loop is CASSPSARDTEAFF. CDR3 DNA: TGTGCCAGCTCGCCAAGTGCCCGGGACACTGAAGCTTTCTTT.

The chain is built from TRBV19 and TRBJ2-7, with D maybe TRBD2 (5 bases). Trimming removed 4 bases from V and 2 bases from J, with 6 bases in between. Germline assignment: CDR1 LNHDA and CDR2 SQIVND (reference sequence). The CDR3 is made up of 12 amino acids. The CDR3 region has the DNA TGTGCCAGTAGTAGTAGCGCCTACGAGCAGTACTTC. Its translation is CASSSSAYEQYF.

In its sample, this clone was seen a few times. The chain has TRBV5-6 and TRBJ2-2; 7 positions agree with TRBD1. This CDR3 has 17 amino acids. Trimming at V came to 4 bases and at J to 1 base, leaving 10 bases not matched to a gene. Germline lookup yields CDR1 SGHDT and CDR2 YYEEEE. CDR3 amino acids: CASSARLRTGNTGELFF. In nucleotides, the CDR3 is TGTGCCAGCAGCGCAAGACTTCGGACAGGGAACACCGGGGAGCTGTTTTTT. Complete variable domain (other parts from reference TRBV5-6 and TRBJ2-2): DAGVTQSPTHLIKTRGQQVTLRCSPKSGHDTVSWYQQALGQGPQFIFQYYEEEERQRGNFPDRFSGHQFPNYSSELNVNALLLGDSALYLCASSARLRTGNTGELFFGEGSRLTVL.

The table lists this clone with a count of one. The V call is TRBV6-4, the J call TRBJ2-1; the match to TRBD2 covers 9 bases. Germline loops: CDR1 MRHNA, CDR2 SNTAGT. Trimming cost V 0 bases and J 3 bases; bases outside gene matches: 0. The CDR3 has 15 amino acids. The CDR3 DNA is TGTGCCAGCAGTGACTCGCGGGGGGGCTACAATGAGCAGTTCTTC. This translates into CASSDSRGGYNEQFF.

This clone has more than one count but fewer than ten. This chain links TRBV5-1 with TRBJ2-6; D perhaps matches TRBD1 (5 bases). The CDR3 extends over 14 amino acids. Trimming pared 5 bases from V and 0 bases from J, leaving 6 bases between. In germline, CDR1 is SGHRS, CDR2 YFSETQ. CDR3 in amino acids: CASSDSSGANVLTF. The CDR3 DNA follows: TGCGCCAGCAGTGACAGCTCTGGGGCCAACGTCCTGACTTTC.

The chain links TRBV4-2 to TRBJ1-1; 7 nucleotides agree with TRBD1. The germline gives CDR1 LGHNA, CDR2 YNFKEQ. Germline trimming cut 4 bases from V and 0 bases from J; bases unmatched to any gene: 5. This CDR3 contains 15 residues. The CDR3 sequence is CASSRGGGLNTEAFF. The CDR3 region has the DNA TGTGCCAGCAGCCGCGGAGGGGGCCTGAACACTGAAGCTTTCTTT.

The CDR3 protein is CASTLRGDSGEAFF. The CDR3 bases are TGTGCCAGTACCCTCCGAGGGGACAGCGGTGAAGCTTTCTTT. This chain uses TRBV19 with TRBJ1-1, with TRBD1 identical over 7 bases. J gave up 7 bases and V 7 bases, and 12 bases lay outside the gene matches. The germline V gene has CDR1 LNHDA and CDR2 SQIVND (reference sequence). The CDR3 covers 14 residues.

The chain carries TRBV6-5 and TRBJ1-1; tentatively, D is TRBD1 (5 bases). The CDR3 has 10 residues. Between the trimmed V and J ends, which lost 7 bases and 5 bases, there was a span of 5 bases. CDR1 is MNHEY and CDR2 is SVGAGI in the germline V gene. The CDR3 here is CASTGTEAFF. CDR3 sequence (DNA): TGTGCCAGCACAGGGACTGAAGCTTTCTTT.

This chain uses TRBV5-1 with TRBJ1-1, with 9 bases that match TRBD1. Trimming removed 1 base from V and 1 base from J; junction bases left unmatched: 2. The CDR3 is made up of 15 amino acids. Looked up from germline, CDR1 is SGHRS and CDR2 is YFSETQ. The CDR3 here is CASSLIQGANTEAFF. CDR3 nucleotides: TGCGCCAGCAGCTTGATACAGGGGGCGAACACTGAAGCTTTCTTT.